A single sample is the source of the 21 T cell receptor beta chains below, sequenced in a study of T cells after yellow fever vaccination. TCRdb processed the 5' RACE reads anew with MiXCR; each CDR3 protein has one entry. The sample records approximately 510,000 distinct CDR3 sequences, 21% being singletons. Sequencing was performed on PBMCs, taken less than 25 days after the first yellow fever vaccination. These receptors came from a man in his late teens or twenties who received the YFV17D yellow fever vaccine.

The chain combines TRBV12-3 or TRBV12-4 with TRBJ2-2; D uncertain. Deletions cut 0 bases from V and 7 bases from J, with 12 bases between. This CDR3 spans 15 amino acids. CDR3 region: CASSLAGRQIGELFF. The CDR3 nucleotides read TGTGCCAGCAGTTTAGCGGGCAGGCAAATCGGGGAGCTGTTTTTT.

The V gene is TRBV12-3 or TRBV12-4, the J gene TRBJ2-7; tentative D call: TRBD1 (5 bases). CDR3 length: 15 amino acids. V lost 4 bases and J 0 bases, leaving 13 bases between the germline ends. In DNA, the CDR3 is TGTGCCAGCAGTTCCAGGGCAGCGCACTCCTACGAGCAGTACTTC. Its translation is CASSSRAAHSYEQYF.

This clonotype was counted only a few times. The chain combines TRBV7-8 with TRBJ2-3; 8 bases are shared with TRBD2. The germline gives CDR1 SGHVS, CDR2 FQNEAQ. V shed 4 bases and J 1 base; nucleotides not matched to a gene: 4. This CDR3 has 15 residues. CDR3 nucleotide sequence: TGTGCCAGCAGCTCGGGGGGGATTCGCACAGATACGCAGTATTTT. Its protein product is CASSSGGIRTDTQYF.

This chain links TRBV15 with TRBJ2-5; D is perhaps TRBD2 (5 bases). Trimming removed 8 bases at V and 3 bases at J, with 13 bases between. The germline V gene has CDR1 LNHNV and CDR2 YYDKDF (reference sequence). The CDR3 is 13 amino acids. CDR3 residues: CATEGRAEETQYF. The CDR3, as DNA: TGTGCCACCGAGGGAAGGGCCGAAGAGACCCAGTACTTC.

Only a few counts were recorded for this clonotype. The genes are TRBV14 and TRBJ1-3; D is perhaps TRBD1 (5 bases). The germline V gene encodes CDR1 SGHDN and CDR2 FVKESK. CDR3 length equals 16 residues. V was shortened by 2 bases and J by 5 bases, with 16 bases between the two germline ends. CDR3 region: CASSQLWRGIRNTIYF. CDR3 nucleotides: TGTGCCAGCAGCCAACTGTGGAGGGGCATAAGAAACACCATATATTTT.

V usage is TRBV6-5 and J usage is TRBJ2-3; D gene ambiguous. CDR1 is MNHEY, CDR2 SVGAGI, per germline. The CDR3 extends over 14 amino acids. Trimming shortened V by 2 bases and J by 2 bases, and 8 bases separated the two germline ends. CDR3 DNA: TGTGCCAGCAGTTACCCCCAGATCACAGATACGCAGTATTTT. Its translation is CASSYPQITDTQYF.

CDR3 nucleotide sequence: TGTGCCAGCAGCTTTATAGGGAACACTGAAGCTTTCTTT. Translation gives CASSFIGNTEAFF. The V call is TRBV7-2, the J call TRBJ1-1, with D uncertain. Trimming left V 3 bases short and J 1 base short, with 6 bases between. The germline V gene encodes CDR1 SGHTA and CDR2 FQGNSA. The CDR3 has 13 amino acids.

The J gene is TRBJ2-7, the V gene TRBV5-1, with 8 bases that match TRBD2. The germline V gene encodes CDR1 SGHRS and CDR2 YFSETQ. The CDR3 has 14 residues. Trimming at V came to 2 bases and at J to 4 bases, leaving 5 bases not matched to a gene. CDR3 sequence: CASSFLAGSYEQYF. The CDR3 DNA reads TGCGCCAGCAGCTTCTTAGCGGGGAGTTACGAGCAGTACTTC.

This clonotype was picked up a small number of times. The CDR3 loop is CASRPGRIMNTEAFF. The CDR3 coding sequence is TGTGCCAGCAGACCAGGACGGATCATGAACACTGAAGCTTTCTTT. V gene TRBV28 combines with J gene TRBJ1-1; D is uncertain. V was clipped by 6 bases and J by 0 bases, with 14 bases between them. CDR1 MDHEN and CDR2 SYDVKM come from the germline V gene. The CDR3 sequence is 15 residues long. The full variable domain, in which reference TRBV28 and TRBJ1-1 provide the parts outside the CDR3, is DVKVTQSSRYLVKRTGEKVFLECVQDMDHENMFWYRQDPGLGLRLIYFSYDVKMKEKGDIPEGYSVSREKKERFSLILESASTNQTSMYLCASRPGRIMNTEAFFGQGTRLTVV.

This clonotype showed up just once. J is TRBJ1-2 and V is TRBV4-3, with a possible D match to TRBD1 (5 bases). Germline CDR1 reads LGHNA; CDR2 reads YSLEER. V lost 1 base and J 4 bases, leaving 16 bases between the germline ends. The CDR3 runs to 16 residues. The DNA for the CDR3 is TGCGCCAGCAGCCAAGTCCCCTTGGGGGGAAGCTATGGCTACACCTTC. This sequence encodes CASSQVPLGGSYGYTF.

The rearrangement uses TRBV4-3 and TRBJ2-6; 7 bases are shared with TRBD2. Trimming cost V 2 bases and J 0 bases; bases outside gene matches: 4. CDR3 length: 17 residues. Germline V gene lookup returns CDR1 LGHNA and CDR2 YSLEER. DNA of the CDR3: TGCGCCAGCAGCCAAACCCCTAGCGGCTCTGGGGCCAACGTCCTGACTTTC. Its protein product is CASSQTPSGSGANVLTF.

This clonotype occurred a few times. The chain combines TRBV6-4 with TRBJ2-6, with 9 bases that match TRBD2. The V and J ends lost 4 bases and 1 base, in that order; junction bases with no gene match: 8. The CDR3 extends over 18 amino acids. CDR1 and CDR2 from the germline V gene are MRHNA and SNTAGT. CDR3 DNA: TGTGCCAGCAGTGTCTCTGGGAGCGGGGGGTCTGGGGCCAACGTCCTGACTTTC. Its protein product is CASSVSGSGGSGANVLTF.

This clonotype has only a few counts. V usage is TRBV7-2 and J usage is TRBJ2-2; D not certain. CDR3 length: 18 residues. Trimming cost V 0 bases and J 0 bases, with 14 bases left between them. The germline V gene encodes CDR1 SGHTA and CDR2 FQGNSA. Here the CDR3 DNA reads TGTGCCAGCAGCTTAGCCGAACCCCTTTTAGCGAACACCGGGGAGCTGTTTTTT. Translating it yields CASSLAEPLLANTGELFF.

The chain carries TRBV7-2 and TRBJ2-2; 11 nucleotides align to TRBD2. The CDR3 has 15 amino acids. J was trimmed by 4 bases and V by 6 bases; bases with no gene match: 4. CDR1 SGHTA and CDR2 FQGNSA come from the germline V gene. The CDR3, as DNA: TGTGCCAGCAGTCCTAGCGGGGGGATCACCGGGGAGCTGTTTTTT. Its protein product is CASSPSGGITGELFF.

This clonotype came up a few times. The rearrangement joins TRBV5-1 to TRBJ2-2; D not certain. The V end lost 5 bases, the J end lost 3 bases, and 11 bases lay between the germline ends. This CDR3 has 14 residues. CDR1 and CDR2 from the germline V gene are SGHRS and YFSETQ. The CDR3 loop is CASSPRTDTGELFF. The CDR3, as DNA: TGCGCCAGCAGTCCCCGGACGGACACCGGGGAGCTGTTTTTT.

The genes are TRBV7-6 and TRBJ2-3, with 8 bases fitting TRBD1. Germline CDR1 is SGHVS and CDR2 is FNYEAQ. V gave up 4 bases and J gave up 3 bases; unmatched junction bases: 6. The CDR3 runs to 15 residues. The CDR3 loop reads CASSSGQGVTDTQYF. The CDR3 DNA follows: TGTGCCAGCAGCTCAGGACAGGGAGTTACAGATACGCAGTATTTT. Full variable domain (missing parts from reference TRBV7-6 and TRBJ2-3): GAGVSQSPRYKVTKRGQDVALRCDPISGHVSLYWYRQALGQGPEFLTYFNYEAQQDKSGLPNDRFSAERPEGSISTLTIQRTEQRDSAMYRCASSSGQGVTDTQYFGPGTRLTVL.

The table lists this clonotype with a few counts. Written as DNA, the CDR3 is TGTGCCAGCAGTGCTGGGGGACAGGGGCCTAGCCGAGATACGCAGTATTTT. Protein: CASSAGGQGPSRDTQYF. This chain connects TRBV7-2 to TRBJ2-3, with 10 bases lining up with TRBD1. The CDR3 sequence is 17 residues long. CDR1 is SGHTA, CDR2 FQGNSA, per germline. V shed 6 bases and J 5 bases; nucleotides not matched to a gene: 14.

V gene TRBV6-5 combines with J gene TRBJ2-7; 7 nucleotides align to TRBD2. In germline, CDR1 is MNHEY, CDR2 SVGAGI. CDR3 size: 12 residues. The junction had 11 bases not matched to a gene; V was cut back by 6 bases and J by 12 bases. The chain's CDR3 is CASRLLGGKLYF. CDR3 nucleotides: TGTGCCAGCAGACTCCTCGGGGGGAAGCTGTACTTC.

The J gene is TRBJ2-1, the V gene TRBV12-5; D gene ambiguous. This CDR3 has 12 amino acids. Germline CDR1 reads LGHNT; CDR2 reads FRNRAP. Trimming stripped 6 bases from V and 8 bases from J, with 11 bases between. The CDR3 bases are TGTGCTAGTGGCCGAGGCCGGGATGAGCAGTTCTTC. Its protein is CASGRGRDEQFF.

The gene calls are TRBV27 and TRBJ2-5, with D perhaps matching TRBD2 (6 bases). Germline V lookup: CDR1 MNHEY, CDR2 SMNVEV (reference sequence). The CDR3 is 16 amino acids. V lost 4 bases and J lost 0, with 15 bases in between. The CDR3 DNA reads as TGTGCCAGCAGTTGGGCGGGGAGGAGGTACCAAGAGACCCAGTACTTC. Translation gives CASSWAGRRYQETQYF.

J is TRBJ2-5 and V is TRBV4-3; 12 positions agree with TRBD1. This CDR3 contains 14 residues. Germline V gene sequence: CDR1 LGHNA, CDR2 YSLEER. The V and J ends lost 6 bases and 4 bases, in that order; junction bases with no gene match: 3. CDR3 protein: CASRGDRGRETQYF. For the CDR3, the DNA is TGCGCCAGCAGGGGGGACAGGGGGCGAGAGACCCAGTACTTC.